Below are 32 T cell receptor beta chains sequenced from a single sample in a study of early T cells in non-severe SARS-CoV-2 infection. TCRdb independently ran MiXCR on the 5' RACE reads; one entry per CDR3 protein. The sample holds tens of thousands of distinct CDR3 sequences, approximately 12% seen once. Material: whole blood. The receptor set was obtained from an adult who was a healthcare worker with PCR-confirmed SARS-CoV-2 infection or an uninfected control (not recorded which).

A word on this clonotype: A single base separates this from a much larger clone, so it may be a read error. The CDR3 region is CASNQDPSGTDTQYF. CDR3 coding DNA: TGTGCCAGCAACCAAGACCCTAGCGGGACAGATACGCAGTATTTT. The chain is built from TRBV4-2 and TRBJ2-3; 8 bases fit TRBD2. The CDR3 sequence is 15 residues long. The germline gives CDR1 LGHNA, CDR2 YNFKEQ.

This clonotype came up a few times. The rearrangement joins TRBV6-2 or TRBV6-3 to TRBJ2-1; D uncertain. Germline CDR1 is MNHEY and CDR2 is SVGEGT. The CDR3 spans 15 residues. V was shortened by 10 bases and J by 9 bases, with 25 bases between the two germline ends. CDR3 loop: CATVNSLGNLVEQFF. Written as DNA, the CDR3 is TGTGCCACCGTTAACTCCCTAGGGAATCTGGTTGAGCAGTTCTTC.

This clonotype occurred a few times. This chain uses TRBV23-1 with TRBJ2-6; D gene uncertain. TRBV23-1 qualifies as an ORF whose function is uncertain. V lost 4 bases, J lost 0 bases, and 10 bases lay in between. This CDR3 is 16 amino acids long. CDR3 residues: CASSPRLHSGANVLTF. CDR3 in DNA: TGCGCCAGCAGTCCTCGGCTACACTCTGGGGCCAACGTCCTGACTTTC.

V is TRBV3-2 and J is TRBJ2-6; the table gives TRBD2 as D, unverified against the DNA. TRBV3-2 is described as a pseudogene. CDR3 length equals 15 residues. The DNA of the CDR3 is TGTGCCAGCTCCGGGGGCCCTTCTGGGGCCAACGTCCTGACTTTC. Translating it yields CASSGGPSGANVLTF.

This clonotype was recorded at least ten times. The chain recombines TRBV11-2 with TRBJ1-4; no clear D. V lost 6 bases and J 0 bases, leaving 8 bases between the germline ends. CDR1 is SGHAT, CDR2 FQNNGV, per germline. The CDR3 totals 14 residues. CDR3 protein: CASSPGATNEKLFF. In nucleotides, the CDR3 is TGTGCCAGCAGTCCCGGTGCAACTAATGAAAAACTGTTTTTT.

The chain has TRBV20-1 and TRBJ2-1; 9 bases line up with TRBD2. CDR1 is DFQATT and CDR2 is SNEGSKA in the germline V gene (reference sequence). V trimming: 0 bases; J trimming: 6 bases; junction bases outside the gene matches: 12. The CDR3 is 17 amino acids. The DNA for the CDR3 is TGCAGTGCTAGAGATAATAGAGGCGGGAGGGCGCCCAATGAGCAGTTCTTC. This codes for CSARDNRGGRAPNEQFF.

This clonotype was seen repeatedly, ten times or more. CDR3 in DNA: TGTGCCAGCAGCCCTCTTGTCGGGGGGCAAGAGACCCAGTACTTC. This encodes CASSPLVGGQETQYF. The V gene is TRBV7-9, the J gene TRBJ2-5; 7 nucleotides match TRBD2. The germline V gene encodes CDR1 SEHNR and CDR2 FQNEAQ (reference sequence). Trimming at V came to 5 bases and at J to 2 bases, leaving 8 bases not matched to a gene. CDR3 length equals 15 residues.

Many counts were recorded for this clonotype. The chain has TRBV6-1 and TRBJ2-1, with D unclear. The ends were cut back, 2 bases at V and 9 bases at J, with 11 bases in the middle. CDR3 size: 13 residues. Germline-derived CDR1 and CDR2 are MNHNS and SASEGT. The CDR3 sequence: CASSETLSSEQFF. The CDR3 DNA sequence: TGTGCCAGCAGTGAAACGCTCTCGAGTGAGCAGTTCTTC.

This clonotype was found many times. Here the CDR3 DNA reads TGTGCCAGCTCACCCCGGGACTCCCAAGTTGGGCAGTTCTTC. This translates into CASSPRDSQVGQFF. The V and J genes are TRBV18 and TRBJ2-1; weak D call: TRBD2 (6 bases). V lost 3 bases and J 12 bases, leaving 18 bases between the germline ends. The CDR3 is 14 amino acids. Germline V lookup: CDR1 KGHSH, CDR2 LQKENI.

In its sample, this clonotype was seen a few times. This chain uses TRBV28 with TRBJ1-1, with D possibly TRBD1 on 5 matching bases. The CDR3 extends over 15 amino acids. CDR1 MDHEN and CDR2 SYDVKM come from the germline V gene. Trimming took off 4 bases at V and 3 bases at J, with 15 bases between the two ends. CDR3 in DNA: TGTGCCAGCAGTTCCCCAGGTCTGGGGGACACTGAAGCTTTCTTT. It translates to CASSSPGLGDTEAFF.

The J gene is TRBJ1-1, the V gene TRBV9; the D gene is possibly TRBD1 (5 bases). The V end was cut by 4 bases, the J end by 7 bases, with 17 bases between. The CDR3 length is 14 residues. Germline assignment: CDR1 SGDLS and CDR2 YYNGEE. CDR3 loop: CASSPRGTINEAFF. The CDR3 DNA follows: TGTGCCAGCAGCCCACGGGGGACGATTAATGAAGCTTTCTTT.

This clonotype was counted many times. The chain uses TRBV3-1 and TRBJ1-2, with D perhaps matching TRBD1 (5 bases). V was trimmed by 4 bases and J by 5 bases, leaving 11 bases between them. Germline lookup yields CDR1 LGHDT and CDR2 YNNKEL (reference sequence). CDR3 length: 13 residues. Here the CDR3 reads CASSLQETYGYTF. In nucleotides, the CDR3 is TGTGCCAGCAGCCTACAGGAGACATATGGCTACACCTTC.

The sample holds many counts of this clonotype. The V call is TRBV29-1, the J call TRBJ2-5; 9 bases map to TRBD1. The V segment lost 5 bases and the J segment 4 bases; nucleotides outside the gene matches: 11. Germline values: CDR1 SQVTM, CDR2 ANQGSEA. CDR3 length: 15 amino acids. The CDR3 bases are TGCAGCGTTTCACAGGGGGCGACGGTAGGAGAGACCCAGTACTTC. It yields the protein CSVSQGATVGETQYF.

This CDR3 is CSTSSGSSYNEQFF. CDR3 bases: TGCAGCACATCTAGCGGGAGCTCCTACAATGAGCAGTTCTTC. This chain connects TRBV29-1 to TRBJ2-1; 10 bases are shared with TRBD2. Germline loops: CDR1 SQVTM, CDR2 ANQGSEA. V lost 8 bases and J lost 0; bases outside the gene matches: 4. The CDR3 runs to 14 residues.

At least ten counts were recorded for this clonotype. This rearrangement joins TRBV10-3 to TRBJ2-1; D is uncertain. The CDR3 is made up of 15 amino acids. Trimming took 0 bases from V and 7 from J, leaving 13 bases between them. CDR1 is ENHRY and CDR2 is SYGVKD in the germline V gene. The CDR3 DNA reads TGTGCCATCAGTGAGTCGAAGGATGCCCGAAATGAGCAGTTCTTC. Encoded protein: CAISESKDARNEQFF.

This clonotype was counted only a few times. This chain connects TRBV9 to TRBJ2-1, with 11 bases matching TRBD1. Germline CDR1 SGDLS, CDR2 YYNGEE. There are 14 residues in the CDR3. Trimming at V came to 4 bases and at J to 7 bases, leaving 4 bases not matched to a gene. DNA of the CDR3: TGTGCCAGCAGCTTGGACAGGGGGCGGAATGAGCAGTTCTTC. It translates to CASSLDRGRNEQFF.

The chain carries TRBV24-1 and TRBJ2-1, with D perhaps given as TRBD1 or TRBD2 (5 bases each). The CDR3 sequence is 19 residues long. The germline gives CDR1 KGHDR, CDR2 SFDVKD. The V end lost 2 bases, the J end lost 6 bases, and 25 bases lay between the germline ends. The CDR3 sequence is CATSDSPTFADIAGNEQFF. The CDR3 DNA is TGTGCCACCAGTGATTCCCCGACCTTTGCGGACATTGCGGGCAATGAGCAGTTCTTC.

This rearrangement joins TRBV9 to TRBJ1-1; possibly TRBD1 for D (5 bases). The CDR3 loop spans 15 amino acids. Germline V gene sequence: CDR1 SGDLS, CDR2 YYNGEE. Trimming stripped 4 bases from V and 1 base from J, with 14 bases between. The DNA for the CDR3 is TGTGCCAGCAGCTCTTTGGGGCGGGAGAACACTGAAGCTTTCTTT. Translation gives CASSSLGRENTEAFF.

This clonotype appeared once. The rearrangement uses TRBV12-3 or TRBV12-4 and TRBJ1-5; the D is unclear. V was trimmed by 3 bases and J by 4 bases, leaving 10 bases between them. This CDR3 contains 14 residues. Written as DNA, the CDR3 is TGTGCCAGCAGTTTGGCGGGAGGAAATCAGCCCCAGCATTTT. Residues: CASSLAGGNQPQHF.

This clonotype was found a few times. The chain is built from TRBV29-1 and TRBJ1-2, with 8 bases fitting TRBD1. Germline V lookup: CDR1 SQVTM, CDR2 ANQGSEA. The CDR3 contains 11 residues. Unmatched junction bases numbered 5, after V lost 7 bases and J lost 7 bases. Here the CDR3 DNA reads TGCAGCGGCGAACAGGGGGGTGGCTACACCTTC. This codes for CSGEQGGGYTF.

This clonotype was detected ten times or more. The V gene is TRBV7-9, the J gene TRBJ2-2; unclear D gene. V gave up 2 bases and J gave up 4 bases, with 11 bases separating them. Germline loops: CDR1 SEHNR, CDR2 FQNEAQ (reference sequence). The CDR3 contains 15 residues. The CDR3 DNA follows: TGTGCCAGCAGCTTAAGTCGACTGAGCACCGGGGAGCTGTTTTTT. It specifies CASSLSRLSTGELFF.

The sample holds a few counts of this clonotype. The chain carries TRBV3-1 and TRBJ2-7; possibly TRBD1 or TRBD2 for D (5 bases each). The germline V and J ends were trimmed by 0 bases and 8 bases, with 8 bases remaining between them. Germline V gene lookup returns CDR1 LGHDT and CDR2 YNNKEL (reference sequence). This CDR3 has 12 residues. Here the CDR3 reads CASSQDWGQQYF. CDR3 DNA: TGTGCCAGCAGCCAAGATTGGGGACAGCAGTACTTC.

In its sample, this clonotype was seen many times. A junction end diverges from the germline sequence, so it may reflect a read error. This sequence joins TRBV7-7 and TRBJ2-5; 8 bases line up with TRBD2. CDR1 SSHAT and CDR2 FNYEAQ come from the germline V gene (reference sequence). The CDR3 length is 13 residues. The CDR3 nucleotides are TGTGCTAGCAGCTTAGCGGGACCTGAGACCCAGTACTTC. Translation gives CASSLAGPETQYF.

The rearrangement joins TRBV29-1 to TRBJ2-5; perhaps TRBD1 as D (5 bases). V lost 2 bases and J lost 3, with 10 bases in between. From germline, CDR1 is SQVTM and CDR2 ANQGSEA. The CDR3 has 13 amino acids. CDR3 region: CSVELDSEETQYF. Here the CDR3 DNA reads TGCAGCGTTGAACTTGACAGTGAAGAGACCCAGTACTTC.

Worth noting for this clonotype: The junction shows a germline mismatch at one end, possibly a read error. This sequence joins TRBV7-2 and TRBJ1-5; no reliable D call. The CDR3 extends over 14 amino acids. Germline CDR1 reads SGHTA; CDR2 reads FQGNSA. For the CDR3, the DNA is TGTGTCAGCAGCCAACAAGTGTTCAATCAGCCCCAGCATTTT. Amino acid sequence: CVSSQQVFNQPQHF.

This clonotype was seen repeatedly, ten times or more. V usage is TRBV20-1 and J usage is TRBJ2-7, with a tentative D call TRBD2 (5 bases). Trimming removed 6 bases from V and 0 bases from J, with 21 bases in between. This CDR3 has 16 amino acids. Germline CDR1 is DFQATT and CDR2 is SNEGSKA (reference sequence). CDR3 in amino acids: CSAGAISGSISYEQYF. The CDR3 region has the DNA TGCAGTGCCGGCGCCATTTCGGGATCGATCTCCTACGAGCAGTACTTC.

This rearrangement joins TRBV5-1 to TRBJ1-5; perhaps TRBD1 as D (5 bases). Germline V lookup: CDR1 SGHRS, CDR2 YFSETQ. The CDR3 runs 14 residues. With 2 bases removed from V and 2 bases from J, the gap between germline ends came to 8 bases. The CDR3 DNA is TGCGCCAGCAGCTTAAAACAGGGCAATCAGCCCCAGCATTTT. This sequence encodes CASSLKQGNQPQHF.

The count of this clonotype is one. This CDR3 reads CASRPRITAYNEQFF. CDR3 DNA sequence: TGTGCCAGCAGACCCCGGATAACAGCCTACAATGAGCAGTTCTTC. The V call is TRBV2, the J call TRBJ2-1; no reliable D call. Trimming cost V 6 bases and J 2 bases, with 14 bases left between them. Germline V CDR1 and CDR2: SNHLY, FYNNEI. The CDR3 runs to 15 residues.

This clonotype is deemed medium-sized. V and J are TRBV6-2 or TRBV6-3 and TRBJ2-1; D not resolved. CDR3 length: 14 amino acids. Germline-derived CDR1 and CDR2 are MNHEY and SVGEGT. Trimming stripped 0 bases from V and 7 bases from J, with 10 bases between. CDR3 DNA sequence: TGTGCCAGCAGTTACTCGATAAGCTGGAATGAGCAGTTCTTC. Translation: CASSYSISWNEQFF.

At least ten counts were recorded for this clonotype. The chain links TRBV5-5 to TRBJ1-2, with 8 bases lining up with TRBD1. The ends lost 2 bases at V and 5 bases at J; junction bases unmatched: 8. The V gene's germline CDR1 is SGHKS and CDR2 YYEKEE (reference sequence). This CDR3 comprises 15 residues. DNA for the CDR3: TGTGCCAGCAGCTTAGGGAGACAGGGGACATATGGCTACACCTTC. This encodes CASSLGRQGTYGYTF.

This clonotype was recorded a few times. The chain has TRBV20-1 and TRBJ2-1; TRBD1 matches at 12 bases. J lost 7 bases, V lost 3 bases, and 7 bases had no gene match. CDR1 and CDR2 from the germline V gene are DFQATT and SNEGSKA (reference sequence). The CDR3 has 15 residues. CDR3 residues: CSASSGTGGRNEQFF. CDR3 nucleotide sequence: TGCAGTGCTAGTTCCGGGACAGGGGGCAGAAATGAGCAGTTCTTC.

This clonotype was detected ten times or more. The chain carries TRBV7-8 and TRBJ2-2; 9 bases are a match to TRBD2. Germline CDR1 SGHVS, CDR2 FQNEAQ. The CDR3 is 16 amino acids. The ends lost 10 bases at V and 2 bases at J; junction bases unmatched: 11. The CDR3 nucleotides are TGTGCCATCTTACCCTTAGCGGGGGAAAACACCGGGGAGCTGTTTTTT. It encodes CAILPLAGENTGELFF.